This T cell receptor (beta chain) derives from a study of CD8+ T cells in alopecia areata. The study's findings and limits: Clarity of TCR sharing across patients fell short of that in mice, possibly HLA-related. Numerous clones, expanded in lesions, remained in scalp and blood during tofacitinib.

Worth noting for this clone: The antigen remains unidentified.

cDNA serving as the sequencing template came from extracted, reverse transcribed RNA. Sequencing used immunoSEQ multiplex PCR; TCRdb keeps in-frame clones, though not all of them. The table shows 90,000 to 120,000 clones, with roughly 89% occurring only once. CDR1 is MGHRA, CDR2 YSYEKL, per germline. The CDR3 totals 17 residues. V was pared by 3 bases and J by 2 bases, with 5 bases of the junction left unmatched. The treatment: oral pan-JAK inhibitor, 5-10 mg twice daily. This sample comprised CD8+ T cells sorted from blood, obtained at week 24, from a patient treated with tofacitinib. V usage is TRBV4-1 and J usage is TRBJ2-1; 12 nucleotides align to TRBD1. This clonotype was sampled from a human donor with alopecia areata. The CDR3 loop is CASSQGQGALPYNEQFF. The DNA of the CDR3 is TGCGCCAGCAGCCAGGGACAGGGGGCCCTCCCCTACAATGAGCAGTTCTTC.